Reported below is one TCR beta chain. What it binds is not known. A multiplex PCR containing 32 V primers and 13 J primers was used to amplify TCR beta CDR3. TCRdb reprocessed the multiplex PCR reads with MiXCR, giving one entry per CDR3 protein. The data contain about 23,000 distinct CDR3 sequences, 27% of them singletons. This sample is part of a study of immune heterogeneity within non-small cell lung tumors. Study-wide results and limits: Comparison across individual patients showed largely distinct high-frequency T-cell receptor beta clonotypes. Within a patient, dominant CDR3 beta clonotypes were shared across sites, though different locations had unique frequent clones.

As template, the study used bulk tumor genomic DNA at about 600 ng per sample. The authors collected several far-apart biopsies from each primary tumor during surgery. Patients underwent curative surgery for untreated, newly diagnosed non-small cell lung cancer. Newly diagnosed non-small cell lung cancer patients undergoing curative-intent surgery served as donors. The CDR3 extends over 16 amino acids. Germline assignment: CDR1 MNHEY and CDR2 SMNVEV (reference sequence). V lost 7 bases and J 0 bases, leaving 18 bases between the germline ends. The specimen sequenced was lung tumor tissue. This TCR was sampled from a man aged 35 to 55 with non-small cell lung cancer. J is TRBJ1-1 and V is TRBV27; no clear D. The CDR3 DNA sequence: TGTGCCAGCACCCCAGGCCCTCAGCTAATGAACACTGAAGCTTTCTTT. Amino acids: CASTPGPQLMNTEAFF.